The clone carrying this T cell receptor (beta chain) was seen a few times. Its antigen is still unknown. CDR1 and CDR2 (germline): SGHNT, YENEEA. The CDR3 totals 16 residues. The V and J ends lost 2 bases and 2 bases, in that order; junction bases with no gene match: 4. UMIs were added to TCR cDNA along with a universal primer site when it was made by 5'RACE template switching. TCRdb called the 5' RACE reads again in MiXCR, with one record for every CDR3 protein. Of 80,000 to 100,000 distinct CDR3 sequences listed, roughly 5.8% were seen once; the top ten hold over 40%. This entry comes from a study of T cells after yellow fever vaccination. At the level of the study: Fractions low in cell number were prepared with SMART-Seq v4 Ultra Low Input.

Notes on the study in general: Most clones from primary vaccination were detected again post-booster (almost 98% CD4, about 88% CD8). A faster peak, day 5 versus 15, was reached by the weaker secondary response.

The material sequenced was CD8+ T cells sorted from PBMCs, taken 10 days after the yellow fever booster vaccination. This sequence originates from a man between 18 and 29 years old who received the YFV17D yellow fever vaccine. The chain links TRBV11-3 to TRBJ2-5, with 11 nucleotides matching TRBD2. In nucleotides, the CDR3 is TGTGCCAGCAGCTTACTAGCGGGGGGTCCTCAAGAGACCCAGTACTTC. Translation: CASSLLAGGPQETQYF.